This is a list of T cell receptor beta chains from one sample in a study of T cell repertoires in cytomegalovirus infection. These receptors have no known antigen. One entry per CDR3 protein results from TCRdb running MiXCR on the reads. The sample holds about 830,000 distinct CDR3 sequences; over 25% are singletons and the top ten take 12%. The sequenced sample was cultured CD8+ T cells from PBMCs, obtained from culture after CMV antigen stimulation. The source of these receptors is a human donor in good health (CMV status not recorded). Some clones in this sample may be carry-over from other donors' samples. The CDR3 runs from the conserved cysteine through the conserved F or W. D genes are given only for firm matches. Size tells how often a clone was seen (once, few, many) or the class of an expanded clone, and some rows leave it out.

CDR3 DNA: TGTGCCAGCAGTTACTCGAGCGGGGGCGAACCTGAAGCTTTCTTT
CDR3 protein: CASSYSSGGEPEAFF
V gene: TRBV6-5
clone size: few
D gene: -
CDR3 length: 15
J gene: TRBJ1-1

CDR3 DNA: TGTGCCAGCAGCAAAACCAAGACAGGGAGGGGAAACACCATATATTTT
CDR3 protein: CASSKTKTGRGNTIYF
V gene: TRBV27
clone size: few
D gene: TRBD1
CDR3 length: 16
J gene: TRBJ1-3

CDR3 DNA: TGCAGCGTTGAAGCGAACACTGAAGCTTTCTTT
CDR3 protein: CSVEANTEAFF
V gene: TRBV29-1
clone size: few
D gene: -
CDR3 length: 11
J gene: TRBJ1-1

CDR3 DNA: TGTGCCAGCACCTATAGCGGGGGGGGGAACAATGAGCAGTTCTTC
CDR3 protein: CASTYSGGGNNEQFF
V gene: TRBV2
clone size: few
D gene: TRBD2
CDR3 length: 15
J gene: TRBJ2-1

CDR3 DNA: TGTGCCAGCAGTTTACGTGACAGAATCAATGAAAAACTGTTTTTT
CDR3 protein: CASSLRDRINEKLFF
V gene: TRBV27
clone size: -
D gene: -
CDR3 length: 15
J gene: TRBJ1-4

CDR3 DNA: TGTGCCAGCAGCTACGGACTAGGAGACAATGAGCAGTTCTTC
CDR3 protein: CASSYGLGDNEQFF
V gene: TRBV5-5
clone size: -
D gene: TRBD2
CDR3 length: 14
J gene: TRBJ2-1

CDR3 DNA: TGTGCCAGCAGTCTAACTTGGACTAGCGGGGGGTTCAGCACAGATACGCAGTATTTT
CDR3 protein: CASSLTWTSGGFSTDTQYF
V gene: TRBV6-5
clone size: few
D gene: TRBD2
CDR3 length: 19
J gene: TRBJ2-3

CDR3 DNA: TGTGCCAGCAGCCGAGGGACTAGCGGGGGGGCTCTCTTAGAGACCCAGTACTTC
CDR3 protein: CASSRGTSGGALLETQYF
V gene: TRBV11-3
clone size: -
D gene: TRBD2
CDR3 length: 18
J gene: TRBJ2-5

CDR3 DNA: TGTGCCAGCAGTGCCTTCGACAGGGGGCTCTCACCCCTCCACTTT
CDR3 protein: CASSAFDRGLSPLHF
V gene: TRBV2
clone size: few
D gene: TRBD1
CDR3 length: 15
J gene: TRBJ1-6

CDR3 DNA: TGTGCCAGCACCCCTAACGCAGGGCCAGGGGATGGCTACACCTTC
CDR3 protein: CASTPNAGPGDGYTF
V gene: TRBV5-4
clone size: few
D gene: -
CDR3 length: 15
J gene: TRBJ1-2